Below, 30 T cell receptor beta chains from the same sample are listed, as sequenced in a study of regulatory T cells in long-lasting Graves disease. Time point denoted: persistent/refractory GD, antithyroid drugs over 5 years with positive TRAb. PBMCs provided the RNA from which the TCR library was made. CDR3-region Arm-PCR and iRepertoire HTBI primers produced the TCR beta libraries. TCRdb recomputed calls from the multiplex PCR reads with MiXCR, one row per CDR3 protein. Here the sample spans a few hundred thousand distinct CDR3 sequences, roughly 20% being singletons. The starting material was peripheral blood mononuclear cells (PBMCs), obtained when the disease was refractory, from a patient treated with antithyroid drugs. Receptors originate from a woman aged 40 to 55 with Graves disease.

This chain connects TRBV5-1 to TRBJ1-1; D remains ambiguous. This CDR3 has 14 amino acids. The V gene's germline CDR1 is SGHRS and CDR2 YFSETQ. V was trimmed by 2 bases and J by 1 base, leaving 9 bases between them. CDR3 in DNA: TGCGCCAGCAGCTTCACGACGGAGAACACTGAAGCTTTCTTT. Translated: CASSFTTENTEAFF.

The V and J genes are TRBV6-1 and TRBJ2-7; 9 bases are a match to TRBD1. The CDR3 spans 13 residues. Looked up from germline, CDR1 is MNHNS and CDR2 is SASEGT. The V segment lost 5 bases and the J segment 5 bases; nucleotides outside the gene matches: 4. CDR3 region: CASSRDRVNEQYF. CDR3 coding DNA: TGTGCCAGCAGTCGGGACAGGGTCAACGAGCAGTACTTC.

This clonotype was seen only a few times. The junction departs from the called germline gene at one end, perhaps through a read error. The genes are TRBV2 and TRBJ1-1; D is undetermined. The V gene's germline CDR1 is SNHLY and CDR2 FYNNEI. This CDR3 has 13 residues. Written as DNA, the CDR3 is TGTGCCAGCAGGAGTGTGCGTACGAACAGACTTCCTTTT. It is translated as CASRSVRTNRLPF.

This clonotype was counted at least ten times. The genes are TRBV6-5 and TRBJ1-4; D not certain. Germline V gene data show CDR1 as MNHEY and CDR2 as SVGAGI. The V end was cut by 2 bases, the J end by 0 bases, with 13 bases between. This CDR3 region has 17 residues. Here the CDR3 DNA reads TGTGCCAGCAGTTACGGGCAGAGAACAACAACTAATGAAAAACTGTTTTTT. Translated, it gives CASSYGQRTTTNEKLFF.

The chain is built from TRBV7-8 and TRBJ1-3; 10 bases agree with TRBD1. V was clipped by 5 bases and J by 1 base; unmatched bases: 5. CDR1 SGHVS and CDR2 FQNEAQ come from the germline V gene. This CDR3 comprises 16 residues. CDR3: CASSRGQGSSGNTIYF. The CDR3 DNA follows: TGTGCCAGCAGCCGGGGACAGGGGTCTTCTGGAAACACCATATATTTT.

This clonotype was counted many times. The J gene is TRBJ2-5, the V gene TRBV12-3 or TRBV12-4; 9 bases are shared with TRBD1. Unmatched junction bases numbered 4, after V lost 6 bases and J lost 2 bases. The CDR3 runs 14 residues. The CDR3 spells CASSRGQGQETQYF. The CDR3 DNA is TGTGCCAGCAGCAGAGGACAGGGGCAAGAGACCCAGTACTTC.

This clonotype has just a few counts. The DNA for the CDR3 is TGTGCCAGCAGTTTTTTTACAGGGTCGGCTTTCTTT. Translating gives CASSFFTGSAFF. The chain recombines TRBV12-3 or TRBV12-4 with TRBJ1-1; perhaps TRBD1 as D (6 bases). The germline V and J ends were trimmed by 3 bases and 11 bases, with 13 bases remaining between them. This CDR3 is built from 12 residues.

This clonotype was picked up many times. The chain employs TRBV24-1 and TRBJ1-2; tentative D call: TRBD1 (6 bases). V was pared by 9 bases and J by 4 bases, with 20 bases between. The CDR3 runs 15 residues. Germline loops: CDR1 KGHDR, CDR2 SFDVKD. Written as DNA, the CDR3 is TGTGCCACCTCCCAATCGGGGGCTAGGGGCTATGGCTACACCTTC. Protein product: CATSQSGARGYGYTF.

Concerning this clonotype itself: This could be a read error, since a much larger clone is one nucleotide away. This chain uses TRBV13 with TRBJ1-2, with TRBD1 matching 9 bases. Germline loops: CDR1 PRHDT, CDR2 FYEKMQ (reference sequence). The CDR3 totals 15 residues. The DNA of the CDR3 is TGTGCCAGCAGCTTAGGTCGGGACAGGGACTATGGCTACTCCTTC. This codes for CASSLGRDRDYGYSF.

As regards this clonotype: Possible read error: a much larger clone is one base away. The rearrangement joins TRBV6-2 or TRBV6-3 to TRBJ2-1, with TRBD2 matching 10 bases. Germline V gene lookup returns CDR1 MNHEY and CDR2 SVGEGT. This CDR3 spans 19 amino acids. Written as DNA, the CDR3 is TGTGCCAGCAGTTACGGGTCCCGAGCGCTAGCGGGAGAGGGGGGTGAGCAGTCCTTC. Translating gives CASSYGSRALAGEGGEQSF.

This clonotype was observed at least ten times. V gene TRBV6-1 combines with J gene TRBJ1-4; possible D gene TRBD1, 5 bases. Germline CDR1 is MNHNS and CDR2 is SASEGT. With 4 bases removed from V and 3 bases from J, the gap between germline ends came to 21 bases. The CDR3 has 18 residues. DNA of the CDR3: TGTGCCAGCAGTGTGCAGGGCGTTATCGGTGCGGCTAATGAAAAACTGTTTTTT. Translating it yields CASSVQGVIGAANEKLFF.

The V call is TRBV7-9, the J call TRBJ2-5; weak D call: TRBD2 (6 bases). The germline V gene encodes CDR1 SEHNR and CDR2 FQNEAQ (reference sequence). The CDR3 runs to 14 residues. V was pared by 2 bases and J by 5 bases, with 12 bases between. In nucleotides, the CDR3 is TGTGCCAGCAGCTTATCCTCAGGGAGGGAGACCCAGTACTTC. Translated, it gives CASSLSSGRETQYF.

This clonotype appeared many times. The chain combines TRBV27 with TRBJ2-5, with D perhaps TRBD1 (5 bases). The CDR3 extends over 14 amino acids. CDR1 is MNHEY, CDR2 SMNVEV, per germline (reference sequence). V dropped 3 bases and J dropped 5 bases, with 13 bases sitting between them. CDR3 in amino acids: CASSFRQGMETQYF. CDR3 DNA sequence: TGTGCCAGCAGTTTTCGTCAGGGTATGGAGACCCAGTACTTC.

This clonotype was found a few times. The J gene is TRBJ1-1, the V gene TRBV12-3 or TRBV12-4; no reliable D call. V gave up 6 bases and J gave up 4 bases, with 15 bases separating them. The CDR3 is 14 amino acids. The CDR3 sequence: CASRHIGSGTEAFF. The CDR3 bases are TGTGCCAGCAGACACATAGGGTCAGGCACTGAAGCTTTCTTT.

This clonotype was recorded many times. The chain has TRBV27 and TRBJ2-7; 7 bases match TRBD2. V lost 0 bases, J lost 5 bases, and 7 bases stayed unmatched. The CDR3 covers 15 residues. Germline CDR1 is MNHEY and CDR2 is SMNVEV (reference sequence). Written as DNA, the CDR3 is TGTGCCAGCAGTTTATCTATGGCGGGAGCCAACGAGCAGTACTTC. Translating it yields CASSLSMAGANEQYF.

The chain employs TRBV10-3 and TRBJ2-2; D is unresolved. CDR3 length equals 13 residues. The germline CDR1 and CDR2 sequences are ENHRY and SYGVKD. Deletions cut 7 bases from V and 1 base from J, with 7 bases between. CDR3: CAITIENTGELFF. The CDR3, as DNA: TGTGCCATCACCATAGAGAACACCGGGGAGCTGTTTTTT.

J is TRBJ2-2 and V is TRBV20-1; D ambiguous. Germline V gives CDR1 DFQATT, CDR2 SNEGSKA (reference sequence). The CDR3 totals 12 residues. Trimming removed 5 bases from V and 7 bases from J, with 11 bases in between. CDR3 in DNA: TGCAGTGCTTTTCCTTTGATCGGGGAGCTGTTTTTT. Translation: CSAFPLIGELFF.

This clonotype was picked up a small number of times. A much bigger clone sits one base away, suggesting this may be a read error. The V and J genes are TRBV28 and TRBJ2-2; D is possibly TRBD1 or TRBD2 (5 bases each). The length of the CDR3 is 15 residues. Germline-derived CDR1 and CDR2 are MDHEN and SYDVKM. Trimming cost V 4 bases and J 6 bases, with 15 bases left between them. CDR3 in amino acids: CASSWDRASSGELFF. The CDR3 nucleotides are TGTGCCAGCAGTTGGGACCGAGCTTCGTCCGGGGAGCTGTTTTTT.

This clonotype was counted many times. This chain joins TRBV7-2 and TRBJ2-7; D is ambiguous. Trimming pared 5 bases from V and 0 bases from J, leaving 11 bases between. This CDR3 region has 14 residues. CDR1 is SGHTA, CDR2 FQGNSA, per germline. The CDR3 is CASSPMGSSYEQYF. Written as DNA, the CDR3 is TGTGCCAGCAGCCCCATGGGGTCCTCCTACGAGCAGTACTTC.

This clonotype was detected ten times or more. This chain connects TRBV28 to TRBJ1-6, with D uncertain. The CDR3 totals 15 residues. Germline V lookup: CDR1 MDHEN, CDR2 SYDVKM. Deletions cut 3 bases from V and 7 bases from J, with 13 bases between. CDR3 loop: CASSLSTGINSPLHF. The CDR3 region has the DNA TGTGCCAGCAGTTTGTCAACCGGGATAAATTCACCCCTCCACTTT.

The chain couples TRBV12-3 or TRBV12-4 to TRBJ2-3; 7 bases fit TRBD1. The ends lost 6 bases at V and 11 bases at J; junction bases unmatched: 11. There are 13 residues in the CDR3. The CDR3 region has the DNA TGTGCCAGCAGCCCCCGGACAGGAGAAATGCAGTATTTT. Encoded protein: CASSPRTGEMQYF.

This clonotype showed up many times. This chain joins TRBV6-5 and TRBJ1-5; D gene uncertain. The CDR3 consists of 13 residues. Trimming stripped 4 bases from V and 4 bases from J, with 8 bases between. CDR1 and CDR2 (germline): MNHEY, SVGAGI. The CDR3 DNA sequence: TGTGCCAGCAGTTTGGTGTGGAATCAGCCCCAGCATTTT. Its protein is CASSLVWNQPQHF.

This clonotype has at least ten counts. The gene calls are TRBV2 and TRBJ2-7; 9 bases fit TRBD2. Germline values: CDR1 SNHLY, CDR2 FYNNEI. This CDR3 comprises 13 residues. The CDR3, as DNA: TGTGCTCCAACCCTAGCGGGGAACTACGAGCAGTACTTC. It specifies CAPTLAGNYEQYF.

This clonotype was recorded many times. J is TRBJ2-5 and V is TRBV2; the match to TRBD2 covers 9 bases. Trimming removed 7 bases from V and 1 base from J; junction bases left unmatched: 7. This CDR3 has 15 residues. CDR1 is SNHLY and CDR2 is FYNNEI in the germline V gene. CDR3 region: CASKGGLASQETQYF. As DNA, the CDR3 is TGTGCCAGCAAAGGAGGACTAGCGTCCCAAGAGACCCAGTACTTC. The full variable domain, rest sourced from reference TRBV2 and TRBJ2-5, is EPEVTQTPSHQVTQMGQEVILRCVPISNHLYFYWYRQILGQKVEFLVSFYNNEISEKSEIFDDQFSVERPDGSNFTLKIRSTKLEDSAMYFCASKGGLASQETQYFGPGTRLLVL.

Only a few counts were recorded for this clonotype. The J gene is TRBJ1-6, the V gene TRBV20-1; TRBD1 is a possible D gene (6 bases). Germline CDR1 and CDR2: DFQATT and SNEGSKA (reference sequence). This CDR3 is built from 15 residues. Trimming removed 5 bases at V and 7 bases at J, with 18 bases between. The DNA of the CDR3 is TGCAGTGCTGGGAAACTGCGGGGGCTGAATTCACCCCTCCACTTT. It is translated as CSAGKLRGLNSPLHF.

The chain combines TRBV28 with TRBJ1-1; D not certain. In germline, CDR1 is MDHEN, CDR2 SYDVKM. The CDR3 has 13 amino acids. Trimming left V 6 bases short and J 11 bases short, with 19 bases between. CDR3: CASRPIIGGAAFF. CDR3 nucleotide sequence: TGTGCCAGCAGACCCATCATAGGAGGAGCGGCTTTCTTT.

With regard to this clonotype: This may be a read error: a much more frequent sequence differs by one nucleotide. V and J are TRBV3-1 and TRBJ1-1; D not certain. CDR1 is LGHDT and CDR2 is YNNKEL in the germline V gene (reference sequence). The CDR3 runs to 15 residues. CDR3 DNA sequence: TGTGCCAGCAGCCAGGGTGTAGGTTTGAGCCCTGAAGCTTCCTTT. Its translation: CASSQGVGLSPEASF.

There are many counts of this clonotype. The CDR3 coding sequence is TGTGCCAGCAGCGCATCCGGGACTAGCGGGAGAAGGGAGCTGTTTTTT. It translates to CASSASGTSGRRELFF. The gene calls are TRBV7-3 and TRBJ2-2; 14 bases are shared with TRBD2. V shed 5 bases and J 9 bases; nucleotides not matched to a gene: 8. This CDR3 comprises 16 residues. Germline-derived CDR1 and CDR2 are SGHTA and FQGTGA. Drawing the rest from reference TRBV7-3 and TRBJ2-2, the complete variable domain is GAGVSQTPSNKVTEKGKYVELRCDPISGHTALYWYRQSLGQGPEFLIYFQGTGAADDSGLPNDRFFAVRPEGSVSTLKIQRTERGDSAVYLCASSASGTSGRRELFFGEGSRLTVL.

This chain joins TRBV6-2 or TRBV6-3 and TRBJ2-5; either TRBD1 or TRBD2 may supply D (6 bases each). The CDR3 has 15 residues. Germline V lookup: CDR1 MNHEY, CDR2 SVGEGT. Trimming cost V 4 bases and J 5 bases, with 17 bases left between them. The CDR3 DNA reads as TGTGCCAGCAGTTGGGGGGCCGGGCACGGCGAGACCCAGTACTTC. Translated, it gives CASSWGAGHGETQYF.

This clonotype was observed many times. V usage is TRBV15 and J usage is TRBJ2-3; D gene unclear. Germline V gene lookup returns CDR1 LNHNV and CDR2 YYDKDF (reference sequence). Between the trimmed V and J ends, which lost 0 bases and 4 bases, there was a span of 5 bases. This CDR3 comprises 13 residues. The CDR3 loop is CATSRDVADTQYF. CDR3 in DNA: TGTGCCACCAGCAGAGATGTCGCAGATACGCAGTATTTT.